This TCR beta chain was recorded in a study of T-cell reconstitution after alpha-beta-depleted transplantation in children. Study conclusions and caveats: Expanded graft clones, several hundred of them, were reportedly the source of alpha-beta T cells about two months after transplant.

Trimming took off 2 bases at V and 7 bases at J, with 12 bases between the two ends. The germline CDR1 and CDR2 sequences are SGHRS and YFSETQ. CDR3 size: 14 residues. This clonotype occurred a few times. The antigen remains unidentified. This may be a read error: a much more frequent sequence differs by one nucleotide. Preparing the TCRbeta library involved the use of unique molecular identifiers. TCRdb itself ran the PCR reads through MiXCR, one entry per CDR3 protein. The top ten hold approximately 20% of the sample, which has tens of thousands of distinct CDR3 sequences, just under 5% seen once. The chain joins TRBV5-1 to TRBJ2-2, with D possibly called TRBD1 or TRBD2 (5 bases each). The origin of this receptor is a boy under two years old who had a stem cell transplant for acute myeloid leukemia, so the T cells may come from the graft donor. Material: PBMCs, mostly from graft donor cells, obtained 180 days after TCRalphabeta/CD19-depleted stem cell transplant. The CDR3 DNA follows: TGCGCCAGCAGCTTAGGGGCAGGGAGCGGGGAGCTGTTTTTT. Translation: CASSLGAGSGELFF.